These 16 T cell receptor beta chains came from one sample sequenced in a study of control samples from healthy donors and cancer patients. Method: immunoSEQ multiplex PCR; TCRdb's copy keeps in-frame clones and lacks some. The sample yields 65,000 to 90,000 clones, roughly nine tenths seen once. Sequenced material: PBMCs. The receptors originated from a woman between 50 and 59 years old with colorectal cancer.

The chain combines TRBV6-2 or TRBV6-3 with TRBJ2-3; 10 bases line up with TRBD2. Germline V CDR1 and CDR2: MNHEY, SVGEGT. CDR3 length: 18 residues. Trimming removed 2 bases from V and 4 bases from J; junction bases left unmatched: 12. The CDR3 DNA reads as TGTGCCAGCAGTTACAACCTAGCGGGGGAGGTCGCACCAGATACGCAGTATTTT. It specifies CASSYNLAGEVAPDTQYF.

The CDR3 loop is CASRPGPNIETQYF. CDR3 DNA: TGTGCCAGCAGACCGGGACCGAATATAGAGACCCAGTACTTC. The V call is TRBV5-8, the J call TRBJ2-5; D could derive from TRBD1 or TRBD2 (5 bases each). V lost 5 bases and J 4 bases, leaving 15 bases between the germline ends. The CDR3 sequence is 14 residues long. The germline V gene encodes CDR1 SGHTS and CDR2 YDEGEE.

V is TRBV10-3 and J is TRBJ2-3, with TRBD2 as a possible D gene (5 bases). This CDR3 comprises 14 residues. The V end lost 2 bases, the J end lost 4 bases, and 10 bases lay between the germline ends. The germline gives CDR1 ENHRY, CDR2 SYGVKD. CDR3 nucleotide sequence: TGTGCCATCAGTGAGGGACTGTCATCAGATACGCAGTATTTT. Amino acids: CAISEGLSSDTQYF.

The chain couples TRBV24-1 to TRBJ1-3; weak D call: TRBD1 (5 bases). There are 14 residues in the CDR3. The germline V gene encodes CDR1 KGHDR and CDR2 SFDVKD. Trimming removed 3 bases at V and 0 bases at J, with 5 bases between. CDR3 coding DNA: TGTGCCACCAGTGATAGGGGCTCTGGAAACACCATATATTTT. Translated, it gives CATSDRGSGNTIYF.

The chain recombines TRBV30 with TRBJ1-5; 10 bases match TRBD1. The CDR3 is made up of 15 amino acids. Germline-derived CDR1 and CDR2 are GTSNPN and SVGIG (reference sequence). Trimming cost V 1 base and J 10 bases; bases outside gene matches: 10. The CDR3 loop is CAWSARRQGAPPQHF. CDR3 nucleotides: TGTGCCTGGAGTGCCCGACGACAGGGGGCGCCCCCCCAGCATTTT.

The chain carries TRBV5-1 and TRBJ2-5; TRBD1 aligns across 11 bases. This CDR3 has 15 residues. After removal of 4 bases from V and 2 bases from J, the junction contained 4 bases not matched to a gene. CDR1 is SGHRS, CDR2 YFSETQ, per germline. In nucleotides, the CDR3 is TGCGCCAGCAGCCTTGGACAGGGGGCGCAAGAGACCCAGTACTTC. This codes for CASSLGQGAQETQYF. The full variable domain, rest sourced from reference TRBV5-1 and TRBJ2-5, is KAGVTQTPRYLIKTRGQQVTLSCSPISGHRSVSWYQQTPGQGLQFLFEYFSETQRNKGNFPGRFSGRQFSNSRSEMNVSTLELGDSALYLCASSLGQGAQETQYFGPGTRLLVL.

The gene calls are TRBV29-1 and TRBJ2-5; 9 nucleotides match TRBD2. V trimming: 3 bases; J trimming: 1 base; junction bases outside the gene matches: 0. Germline V gene lookup returns CDR1 SQVTM and CDR2 ANQGSEA. This CDR3 has 13 amino acids. The CDR3 DNA follows: TGCAGCGTTGAGCGGGGGGGCCAAGAGACCCAGTACTTC. Translation gives CSVERGGQETQYF.

J is TRBJ2-1 and V is TRBV6-6, with 13 bases aligning to TRBD2. The V gene end was trimmed by 5 bases and the J gene end by 1 base; junction bases not matched to a gene: 2. In germline, CDR1 is MNHNY, CDR2 SVGAGI (reference sequence). The CDR3 contains 16 residues. The CDR3 region has the DNA TGTGCCAGCAGTGTGACTAGCGGGGGGTCCTACAATGAGCAGTTCTTC. Translating it yields CASSVTSGGSYNEQFF.

This clone was detected only once. The genes are TRBV5-8 and TRBJ1-2, with D maybe TRBD1 (6 bases). V was pared by 4 bases and J by 1 base, with 11 bases between. Germline CDR1 and CDR2: SGHTS and YDEGEE. The CDR3 contains 14 residues. CDR3 residues: CASSDPRGNYGYTF. In DNA, the CDR3 is TGTGCCAGCAGCGACCCCAGGGGTAACTATGGCTACACCTTC. Together with reference TRBV5-8 and TRBJ1-2, the CDR3 gives the full variable domain: EAGVTQSPTHLIKTRGQQATLRCSPISGHTSVYWYQQALGLGLQFLLWYDEGEERNRGNFPPRFSGRQFPNYSSELNVNALELEDSALYLCASSDPRGNYGYTFGSGTRLTVV.

This chain uses TRBV27 with TRBJ2-5; no definite D call. Germline assignment: CDR1 MNHEY and CDR2 SMNVEV (reference sequence). The CDR3 is 13 amino acids. The V end lost 5 bases, the J end lost 0 bases, and 7 bases lay between the germline ends. The CDR3: CASSLRNQETQYF. The CDR3, as DNA: TGTGCCAGCAGTCTACGAAACCAAGAGACCCAGTACTTC.

CDR3 sequence: CASSTGTANTEAFF. The CDR3 DNA sequence: TGCGCCAGCAGCACCGGGACAGCGAACACTGAAGCTTTCTTT. The genes are TRBV5-1 and TRBJ1-1; TRBD1 agrees at 7 bases. Trimming cost V 4 bases and J 1 base; bases outside gene matches: 4. This CDR3 has 14 amino acids. Germline V gene data show CDR1 as SGHRS and CDR2 as YFSETQ.

CDR3 protein: CASSSGLLETQYF. The DNA for the CDR3 is TGTGCCAGCAGCTCGGGACTCTTGGAGACCCAGTACTTC. V is TRBV7-8 and J is TRBJ2-5; TRBD2 might be the D (6 bases). Per the germline V gene, CDR1 is SGHVS and CDR2 is FQNEAQ. This CDR3 is built from 13 residues. V lost 4 bases, J lost 5 bases, and 11 bases lay in between.

On this clone itself: This may arise from a read error, as a much more abundant clone is one base away. The chain recombines TRBV5-1 with TRBJ1-2; TRBD1 might be the D (5 bases). The CDR3 is made up of 13 amino acids. Looked up from germline, CDR1 is SGHRS and CDR2 is YFSETQ. Trimming stripped 3 bases from V and 6 bases from J, with 12 bases between. Here the CDR3 reads CASSWGGGDGYTF. CDR3 sequence (DNA): TGCGCCAGCAGCTGGGGCGGGGGGGATGGCTACACCTTC.

The CDR3: CATSDSRSSGNTIYF. The CDR3 coding sequence is TGTGCCACCAGTGATTCGAGAAGCTCTGGAAACACCATATATTTT. This chain joins TRBV24-1 and TRBJ1-3; D not resolved. Germline CDR1 and CDR2: KGHDR and SFDVKD. The CDR3 loop spans 15 amino acids. V was clipped by 2 bases and J by 0 bases, with 7 bases between them.

The rearrangement joins TRBV7-8 to TRBJ2-3, with a possible D match to TRBD2 (5 bases). V lost 5 bases, J lost 11 bases, and 14 bases lay in between. This CDR3 region has 12 residues. The V gene's germline CDR1 is SGHVS and CDR2 FQNEAQ. The CDR3, as DNA: TGTGCCAGCAGCCGAGTGGGAAGCGGGCAGTATTTT. Translation gives CASSRVGSGQYF.

The V call is TRBV5-1, the J call TRBJ1-5, with a possible D match to TRBD1 (6 bases). With 5 bases removed from V and 6 bases from J, the gap between germline ends came to 12 bases. This CDR3 spans 13 amino acids. Germline CDR1 SGHRS, CDR2 YFSETQ. The CDR3 sequence is CASSTGGGQPQHF. CDR3 in DNA: TGCGCCAGCAGTACGGGGGGCGGTCAGCCCCAGCATTTT.